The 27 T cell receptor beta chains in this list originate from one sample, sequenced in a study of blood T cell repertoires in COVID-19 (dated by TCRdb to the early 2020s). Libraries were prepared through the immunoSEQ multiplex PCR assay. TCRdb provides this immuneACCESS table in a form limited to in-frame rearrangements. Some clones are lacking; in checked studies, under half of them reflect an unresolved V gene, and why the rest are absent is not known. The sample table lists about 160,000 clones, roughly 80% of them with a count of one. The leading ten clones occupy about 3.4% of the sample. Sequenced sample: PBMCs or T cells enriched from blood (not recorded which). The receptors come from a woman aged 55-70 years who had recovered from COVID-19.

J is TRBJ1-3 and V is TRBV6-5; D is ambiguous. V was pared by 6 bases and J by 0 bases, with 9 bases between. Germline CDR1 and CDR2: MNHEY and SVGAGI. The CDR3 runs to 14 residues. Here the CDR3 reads CASSPMSSGNTIYF. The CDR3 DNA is TGTGCCAGCAGCCCCATGAGCTCTGGAAACACCATATATTTT.

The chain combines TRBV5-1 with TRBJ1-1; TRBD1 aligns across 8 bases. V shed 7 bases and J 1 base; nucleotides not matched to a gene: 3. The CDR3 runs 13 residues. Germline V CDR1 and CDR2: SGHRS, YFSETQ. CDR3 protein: CASRTGTNTEAFF. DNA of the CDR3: TGCGCCAGCCGGACAGGGACGAACACTGAAGCTTTCTTT.

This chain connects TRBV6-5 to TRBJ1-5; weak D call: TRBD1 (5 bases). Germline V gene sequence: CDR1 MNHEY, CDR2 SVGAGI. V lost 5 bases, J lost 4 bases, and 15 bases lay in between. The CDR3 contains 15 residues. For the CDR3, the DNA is TGTGCCAGCAGTAGAATCAAGGGGAAAAATCAGCCCCAGCATTTT. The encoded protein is CASSRIKGKNQPQHF.

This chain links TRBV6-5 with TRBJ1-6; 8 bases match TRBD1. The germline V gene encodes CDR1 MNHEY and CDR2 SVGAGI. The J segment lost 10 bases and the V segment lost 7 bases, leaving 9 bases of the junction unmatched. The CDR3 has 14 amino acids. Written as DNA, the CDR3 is TGTGCCAGCATTTTACAGGGGGTTAGGTCACCCCTCCACTTT. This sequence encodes CASILQGVRSPLHF.

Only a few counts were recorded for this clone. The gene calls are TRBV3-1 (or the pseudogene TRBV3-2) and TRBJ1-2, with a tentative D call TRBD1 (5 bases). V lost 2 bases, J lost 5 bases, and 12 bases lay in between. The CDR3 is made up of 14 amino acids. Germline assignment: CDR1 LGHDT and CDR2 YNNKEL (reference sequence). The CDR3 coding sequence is TGTGCCAGCAGCCAAAAAACGACAGTATATGGCTACACCTTC. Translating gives CASSQKTTVYGYTF.

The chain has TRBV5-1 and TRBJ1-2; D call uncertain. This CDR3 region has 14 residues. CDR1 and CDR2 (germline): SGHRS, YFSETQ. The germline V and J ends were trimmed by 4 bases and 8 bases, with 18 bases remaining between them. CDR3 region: CASSPDRGKEGYTF. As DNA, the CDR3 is TGCGCCAGCAGCCCCGATCGGGGAAAAGAGGGCTACACCTTC.

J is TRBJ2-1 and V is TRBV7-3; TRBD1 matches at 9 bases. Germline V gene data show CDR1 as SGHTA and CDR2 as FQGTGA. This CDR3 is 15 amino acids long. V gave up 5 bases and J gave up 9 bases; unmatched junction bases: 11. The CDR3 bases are TGTGCCAGCAGCACCGGGACAGGGTACCGGGGTGAGCAGTTCTTC. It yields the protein CASSTGTGYRGEQFF.

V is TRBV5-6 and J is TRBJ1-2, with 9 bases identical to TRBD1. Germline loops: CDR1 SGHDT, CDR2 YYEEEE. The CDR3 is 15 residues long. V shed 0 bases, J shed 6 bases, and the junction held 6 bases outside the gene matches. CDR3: CASSLGTGVIHGYTF. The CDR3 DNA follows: TGTGCCAGCAGCTTGGGGACAGGGGTTATTCATGGCTACACCTTC.

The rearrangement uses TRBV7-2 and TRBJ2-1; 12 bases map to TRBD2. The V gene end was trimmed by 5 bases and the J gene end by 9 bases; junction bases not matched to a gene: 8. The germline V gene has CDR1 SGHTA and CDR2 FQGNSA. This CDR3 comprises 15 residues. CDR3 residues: CASSASGGAFVEQFF. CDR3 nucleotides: TGTGCCAGCAGCGCTAGCGGGGGGGCCTTCGTTGAGCAGTTCTTC.

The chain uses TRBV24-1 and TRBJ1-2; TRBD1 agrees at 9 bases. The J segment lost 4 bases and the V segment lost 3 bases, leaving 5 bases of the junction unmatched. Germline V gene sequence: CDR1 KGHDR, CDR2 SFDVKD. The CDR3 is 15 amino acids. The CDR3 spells CATSDEDRGLYGYTF. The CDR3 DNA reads TGTGCCACCAGTGATGAGGACAGGGGACTCTATGGCTACACCTTC.

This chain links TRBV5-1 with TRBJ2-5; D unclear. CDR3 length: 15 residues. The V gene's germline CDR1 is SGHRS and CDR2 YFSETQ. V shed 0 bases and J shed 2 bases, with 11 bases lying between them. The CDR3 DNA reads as TGCGCCAGCAGCTTGGCCTCGTCAACTCAAGAGACCCAGTACTTC. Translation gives CASSLASSTQETQYF.

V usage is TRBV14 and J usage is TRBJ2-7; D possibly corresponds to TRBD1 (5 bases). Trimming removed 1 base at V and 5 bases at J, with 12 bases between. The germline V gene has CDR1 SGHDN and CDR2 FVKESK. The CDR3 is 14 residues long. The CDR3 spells CASSQVRDRNEQYF. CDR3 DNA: TGTGCCAGCAGCCAAGTCAGGGATCGAAACGAGCAGTACTTC.

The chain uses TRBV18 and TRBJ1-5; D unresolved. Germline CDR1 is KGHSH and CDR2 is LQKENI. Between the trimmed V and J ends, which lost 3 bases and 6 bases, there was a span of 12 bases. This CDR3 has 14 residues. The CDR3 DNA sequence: TGTGCCAGCTCACCCTCGGGGTTAAGTCAGCCCCAGCATTTT. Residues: CASSPSGLSQPQHF. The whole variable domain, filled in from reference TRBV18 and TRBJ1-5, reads NAGVMQNPRHLVRRRGQEARLRCSPMKGHSHVYWYRQLPEEGLKFMVYLQKENIIDESGMPKERFSAEFPKEGPSILRIQQVVRGDSAAYFCASSPSGLSQPQHFGDGTRLSIL.

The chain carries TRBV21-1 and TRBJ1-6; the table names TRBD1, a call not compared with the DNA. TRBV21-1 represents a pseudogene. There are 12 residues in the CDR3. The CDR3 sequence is CASSNGTDRDHF. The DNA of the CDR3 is TGTGCCAGCAGCAATGGGACGGACAGGGACCACTTT.

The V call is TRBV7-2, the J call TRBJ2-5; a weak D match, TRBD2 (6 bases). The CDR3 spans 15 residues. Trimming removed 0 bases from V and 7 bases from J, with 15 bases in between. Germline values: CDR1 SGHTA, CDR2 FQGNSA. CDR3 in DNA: TGTGCCAGCAGCTTAGCTTCGACTAGTATTGGGACCCAGTACTTC. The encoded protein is CASSLASTSIGTQYF. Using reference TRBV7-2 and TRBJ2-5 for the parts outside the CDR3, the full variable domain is GAGVSQSPSNKVTEKGKDVELRCDPISGHTALYWYRQSLGQGLEFLIYFQGNSAPDKSGLPSDRFSAERTGGSVSTLTIQRTQQEDSAVYLCASSLASTSIGTQYFGPGTRLLVL.

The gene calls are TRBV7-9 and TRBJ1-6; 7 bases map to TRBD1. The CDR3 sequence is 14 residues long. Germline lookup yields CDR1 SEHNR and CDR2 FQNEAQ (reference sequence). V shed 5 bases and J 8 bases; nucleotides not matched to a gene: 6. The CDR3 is CASSPGQYYSPLHF. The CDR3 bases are TGTGCCAGCAGCCCGGGACAGTACTATTCACCCCTCCACTTT.

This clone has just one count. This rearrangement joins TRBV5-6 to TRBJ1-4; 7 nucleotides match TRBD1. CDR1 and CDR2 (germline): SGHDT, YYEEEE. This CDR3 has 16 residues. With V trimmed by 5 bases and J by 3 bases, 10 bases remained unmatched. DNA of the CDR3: TGTGCCAGCAGGCGGGGCAGGGGGACTGCTAATGAAAAACTGTTTTTT. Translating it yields CASRRGRGTANEKLFF.

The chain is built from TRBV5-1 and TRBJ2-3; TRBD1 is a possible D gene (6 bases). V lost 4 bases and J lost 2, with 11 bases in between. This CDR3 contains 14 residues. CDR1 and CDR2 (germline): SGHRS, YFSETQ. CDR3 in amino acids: CASSQDSHTDTQYF. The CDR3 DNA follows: TGCGCCAGCAGCCAGGACAGTCACACAGATACGCAGTATTTT. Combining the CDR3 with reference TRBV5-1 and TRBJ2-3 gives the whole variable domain KAGVTQTPRYLIKTRGQQVTLSCSPISGHRSVSWYQQTPGQGLQFLFEYFSETQRNKGNFPGRFSGRQFSNSRSEMNVSTLELGDSALYLCASSQDSHTDTQYFGPGTRLTVL.

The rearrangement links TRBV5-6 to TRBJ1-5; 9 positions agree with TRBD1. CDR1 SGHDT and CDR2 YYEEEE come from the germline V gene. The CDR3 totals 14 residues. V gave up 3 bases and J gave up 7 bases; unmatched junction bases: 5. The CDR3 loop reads CASSWTGAGQPQHF. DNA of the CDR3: TGTGCCAGCAGCTGGACAGGGGCTGGGCAGCCCCAGCATTTT.

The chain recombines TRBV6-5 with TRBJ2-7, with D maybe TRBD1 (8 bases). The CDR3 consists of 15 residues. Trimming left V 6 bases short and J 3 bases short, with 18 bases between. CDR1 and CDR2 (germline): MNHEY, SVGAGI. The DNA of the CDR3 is TGTGCCAGCAGAGTAGCGGACAGGGACTACTACGAGCAGTACTTC. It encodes CASRVADRDYYEQYF.

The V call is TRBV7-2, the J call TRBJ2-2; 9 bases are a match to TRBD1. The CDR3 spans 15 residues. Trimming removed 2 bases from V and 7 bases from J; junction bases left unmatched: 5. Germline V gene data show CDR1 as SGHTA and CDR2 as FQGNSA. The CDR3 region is CASSLNTGGIGELFF. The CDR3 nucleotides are TGTGCCAGCAGCTTAAACACAGGGGGCATCGGGGAGCTGTTTTTT.

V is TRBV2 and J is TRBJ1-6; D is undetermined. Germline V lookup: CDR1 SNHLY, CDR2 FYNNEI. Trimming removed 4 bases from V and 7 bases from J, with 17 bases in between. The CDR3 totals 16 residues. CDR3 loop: CASSAYGTDQNSPLHF. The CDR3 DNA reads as TGTGCCAGCAGTGCTTACGGAACAGATCAAAATTCACCCCTCCACTTT.

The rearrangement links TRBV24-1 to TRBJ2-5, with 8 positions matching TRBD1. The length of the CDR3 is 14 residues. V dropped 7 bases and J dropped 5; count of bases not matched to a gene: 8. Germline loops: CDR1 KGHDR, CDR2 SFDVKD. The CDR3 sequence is CATRQTGDEETQYF. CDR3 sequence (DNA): TGTGCCACCAGACAGACAGGGGATGAGGAGACCCAGTACTTC.

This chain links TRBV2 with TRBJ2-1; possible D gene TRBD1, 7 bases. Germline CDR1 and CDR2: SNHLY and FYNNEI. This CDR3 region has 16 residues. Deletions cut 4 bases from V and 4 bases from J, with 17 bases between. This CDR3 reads CASSARGGGEYNEQFF. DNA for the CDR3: TGTGCCAGCAGTGCCCGAGGGGGCGGGGAGTACAATGAGCAGTTCTTC.

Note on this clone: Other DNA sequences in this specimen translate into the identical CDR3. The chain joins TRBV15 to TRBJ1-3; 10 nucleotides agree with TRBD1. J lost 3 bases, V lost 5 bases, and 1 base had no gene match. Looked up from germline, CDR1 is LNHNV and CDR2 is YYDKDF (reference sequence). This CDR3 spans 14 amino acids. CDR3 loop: CATSRDRGGNTIYF. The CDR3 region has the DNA TGTGCCACCAGCCGGGACAGGGGTGGAAACACCATATATTTT.

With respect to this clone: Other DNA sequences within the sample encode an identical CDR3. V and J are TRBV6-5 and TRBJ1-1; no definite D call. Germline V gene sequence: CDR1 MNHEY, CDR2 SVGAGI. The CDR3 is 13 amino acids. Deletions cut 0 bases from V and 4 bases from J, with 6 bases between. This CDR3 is CASSYSPGTEAFF. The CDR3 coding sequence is TGTGCCAGCAGTTACTCACCGGGCACTGAAGCTTTCTTT.

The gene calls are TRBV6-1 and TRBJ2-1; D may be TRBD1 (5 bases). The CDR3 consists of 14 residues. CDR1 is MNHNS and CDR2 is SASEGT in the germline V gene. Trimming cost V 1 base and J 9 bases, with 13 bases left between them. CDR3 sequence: CASSEVRDRGEQFF. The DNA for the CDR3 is TGTGCCAGCAGTGAAGTCCGAGACAGAGGTGAGCAGTTCTTC.